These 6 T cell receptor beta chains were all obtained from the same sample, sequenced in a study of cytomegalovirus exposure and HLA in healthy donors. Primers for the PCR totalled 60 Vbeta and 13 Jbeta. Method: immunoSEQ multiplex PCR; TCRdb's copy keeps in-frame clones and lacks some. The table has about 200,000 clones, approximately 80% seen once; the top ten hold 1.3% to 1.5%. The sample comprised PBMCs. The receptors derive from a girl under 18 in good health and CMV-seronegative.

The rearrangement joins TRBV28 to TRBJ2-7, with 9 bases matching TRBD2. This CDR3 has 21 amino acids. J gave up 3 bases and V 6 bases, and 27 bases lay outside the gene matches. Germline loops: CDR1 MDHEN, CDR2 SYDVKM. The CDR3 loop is CASSDATSKIAGDLKSYEQYF. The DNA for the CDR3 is TGTGCCAGCAGCGATGCAACCTCGAAGATAGCGGGAGATTTGAAAAGCTACGAGCAGTACTTC.

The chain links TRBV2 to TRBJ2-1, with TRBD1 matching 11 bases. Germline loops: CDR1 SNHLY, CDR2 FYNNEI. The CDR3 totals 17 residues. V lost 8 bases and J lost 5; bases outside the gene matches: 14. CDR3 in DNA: TGTGCCAGCGCCGAGCTCGGCGGACAGGGGGCCCACAATGAGCAGTTCTTC. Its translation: CASAELGGQGAHNEQFF.

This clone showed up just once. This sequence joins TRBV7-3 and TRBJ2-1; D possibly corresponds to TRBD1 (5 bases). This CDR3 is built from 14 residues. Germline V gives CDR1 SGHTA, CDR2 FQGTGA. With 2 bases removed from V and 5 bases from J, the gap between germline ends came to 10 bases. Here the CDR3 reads CASSLGASNNEQFF. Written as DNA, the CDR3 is TGTGCCAGCAGCTTAGGGGCCAGCAACAATGAGCAGTTCTTC.

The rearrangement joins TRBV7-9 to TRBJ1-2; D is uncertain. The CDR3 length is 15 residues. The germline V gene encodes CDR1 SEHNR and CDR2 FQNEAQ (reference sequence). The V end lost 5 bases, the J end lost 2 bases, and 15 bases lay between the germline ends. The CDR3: CASSKIQRVNYGYTF. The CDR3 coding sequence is TGTGCCAGCAGCAAAATTCAGCGCGTAAACTATGGCTACACCTTC. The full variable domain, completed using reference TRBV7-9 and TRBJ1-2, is DTGVSQNPRHKITKRGQNVTFRCDPISEHNRLYWYRQTLGQGPEFLTYFQNEAQLEKSRLLSDRFSAERPKGSFSTLEIQRTEQGDSAMYLCASSKIQRVNYGYTFGSGTRLTVV.

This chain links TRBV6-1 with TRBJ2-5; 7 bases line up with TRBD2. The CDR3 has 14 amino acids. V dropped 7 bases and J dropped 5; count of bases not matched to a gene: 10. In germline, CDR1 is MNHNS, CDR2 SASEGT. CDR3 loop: CASNLIRGGETQYF. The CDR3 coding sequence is TGTGCCAGCAATTTAATTCGCGGGGGTGAGACCCAGTACTTC.

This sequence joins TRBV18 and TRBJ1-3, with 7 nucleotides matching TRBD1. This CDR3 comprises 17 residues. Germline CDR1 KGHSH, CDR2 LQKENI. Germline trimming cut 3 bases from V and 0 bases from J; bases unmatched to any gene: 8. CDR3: CASSPDGQARSGNTIYF. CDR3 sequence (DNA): TGTGCCAGCTCACCGGATGGACAGGCGCGCTCTGGAAACACCATATATTTT.